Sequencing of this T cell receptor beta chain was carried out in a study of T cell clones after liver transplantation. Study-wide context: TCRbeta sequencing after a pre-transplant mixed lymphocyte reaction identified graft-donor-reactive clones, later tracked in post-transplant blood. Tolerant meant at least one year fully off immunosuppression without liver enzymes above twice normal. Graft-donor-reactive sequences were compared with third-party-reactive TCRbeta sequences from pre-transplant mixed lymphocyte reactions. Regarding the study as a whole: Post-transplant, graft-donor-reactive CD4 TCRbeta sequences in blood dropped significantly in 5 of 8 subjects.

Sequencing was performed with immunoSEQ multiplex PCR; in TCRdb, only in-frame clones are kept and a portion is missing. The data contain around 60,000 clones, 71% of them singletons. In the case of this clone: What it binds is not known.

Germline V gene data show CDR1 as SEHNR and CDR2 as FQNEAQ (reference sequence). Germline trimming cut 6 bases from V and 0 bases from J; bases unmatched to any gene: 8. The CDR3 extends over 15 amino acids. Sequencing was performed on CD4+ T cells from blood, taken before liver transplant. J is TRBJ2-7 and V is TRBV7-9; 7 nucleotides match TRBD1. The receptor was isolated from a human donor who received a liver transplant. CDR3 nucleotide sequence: TGTGCCAGCAGAAGAGGGACAGCGAGCTCCTACGAGCAGTACTTC. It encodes CASRRGTASSYEQYF.